This T cell receptor beta chain was sequenced for a study of blood T cell repertoires in COVID-19. The repertoire was sequenced with immunoSEQ multiplex PCR; TCRdb's copy has only in-frame clones and lacks some. This table holds roughly 230,000 clones, roughly four fifths found once. The CDR3 spans 11 residues. V lost 4 bases and J lost 10, with 13 bases in between. Germline V CDR1 and CDR2: DFQATT, SNEGSKA (reference sequence). The V call is TRBV20-1, the J call TRBJ1-1, with a tentative D call TRBD1 (6 bases). The source is a man between 50 and 59 years old who had recovered from COVID-19. Sequences were obtained from PBMCs or T cells enriched from blood (not recorded which). The CDR3 region is CSANRALSAFF. The CDR3, as DNA: TGCAGTGCTAACAGGGCCTTATCAGCTTTCTTT.